Each of the 9 T cell receptor beta chains below was sequenced from the same sample in a study of CD4 T cells in relation to SARS-CoV-2 and coronaviruses. Unexposed donor CD4+ T cells date from about 2010-2018, before the COVID-19 pandemic. CD4+ T cells were isolated from the cells after 10 days of culture. Generated by immunoSEQ multiplex PCR, the TCRdb table keeps only in-frame clones and is missing some. The top ten hold about 20% of the sample, which has 10,000 to 11,000 clones, less than 80% seen once. No antigens are known for them. Sequencing used CD4+ T cells from PBMCs, cultured in vitro. The source of these receptors is a human donor in good health.

In this sample, this clone turned up a few times. The genes are TRBV5-1 and TRBJ1-2; no clear D. This CDR3 spans 12 amino acids. Trimming stripped 0 bases from V and 7 bases from J, with 7 bases between. Per germline, CDR1 SGHRS and CDR2 YFSETQ. CDR3 in amino acids: CASSLETSGYTF. The CDR3 DNA reads as TGCGCCAGCAGCTTGGAAACGTCTGGCTACACCTTC.

The CDR3 nucleotides read TGTGCCACCCCTAGTCCCGGGACAGGGACCGGGGAGCTGTTTTTT. Protein: CATPSPGTGTGELFF. The chain uses TRBV19 and TRBJ2-2; 9 nucleotides line up with TRBD1. Germline-derived CDR1 and CDR2 are LNHDA and SQIVND (reference sequence). The J segment lost 5 bases and the V segment lost 10 bases, leaving 11 bases of the junction unmatched. This CDR3 comprises 15 residues.

This clone came up a few times. The chain carries TRBV3-1 (or the pseudogene TRBV3-2) and TRBJ1-5; no clear D. V shed 1 base and J shed 3 bases, with 13 bases lying between them. From germline, CDR1 is LGHDT and CDR2 YNNKEL (reference sequence). This CDR3 contains 16 residues. The CDR3 sequence: CASSQGHRALNQPQHF. In DNA form, the CDR3 reads TGTGCCAGCAGCCAAGGACACCGGGCCCTCAATCAGCCCCAGCATTTT.

The genes are TRBV6-1 and TRBJ2-3; no clear D gene. The CDR3 is 14 residues long. The germline CDR1 and CDR2 sequences are MNHNS and SASEGT. The V and J ends lost 0 bases and 5 bases respectively, with 9 bases between them. CDR3 protein: CASSEARVGDTQYF. The CDR3 DNA follows: TGTGCCAGCAGTGAAGCAAGGGTGGGAGATACGCAGTATTTT.

The chain combines TRBV4-2 with TRBJ2-3, with 11 bases fitting TRBD2. The CDR3 consists of 18 residues. The trim removed 5 bases at V and 0 bases at J, leaving 10 bases unmatched. Germline V gene lookup returns CDR1 LGHNA and CDR2 YNFKEQ. The CDR3 DNA reads as TGTGCCAGCAGCACTAGTTCCGGGACTAGCGGTAGCACAGATACGCAGTATTTT. Protein product: CASSTSSGTSGSTDTQYF.

This rearrangement joins TRBV5-1 to TRBJ1-1; D unclear. Trimming took off 4 bases at V and 0 bases at J, with 10 bases between the two ends. The CDR3 covers 14 residues. Germline V gene sequence: CDR1 SGHRS, CDR2 YFSETQ. The CDR3 region has the DNA TGCGCCAGCAGCCCACGGGCCCTGAACACTGAAGCTTTCTTT. Translation: CASSPRALNTEAFF.

The genes are TRBV5-1 and TRBJ2-6; unclear D gene. CDR1 and CDR2 from the germline V gene are SGHRS and YFSETQ. Trimming stripped 2 bases from V and 1 base from J, with 7 bases between. The CDR3 consists of 15 residues. CDR3 residues: CASSLMGSGANVLTF. The CDR3 coding sequence is TGCGCCAGCAGCTTAATGGGGTCTGGGGCCAACGTCCTGACTTTC.

The CDR3 bases are TGCAGCGTCGAACCCCGCCAGGGCGCCAATTCTAACTATGGCTACACCTTC. It yields the protein CSVEPRQGANSNYGYTF. The V and J genes are TRBV29-1 and TRBJ1-2, with D possibly being TRBD1 (5 bases). Trimming pared 6 bases from V and 0 bases from J, leaving 23 bases between. CDR1 and CDR2 from the germline V gene are SQVTM and ANQGSEA. The CDR3 runs to 17 residues. Using reference TRBV29-1 and TRBJ1-2 for the parts outside the CDR3, the full variable domain is SAVISQKPSRDICQRGTSLTIQCQVDSQVTMMFWYRQQPGQSLTLIATANQGSEATYESGFVIDKFPISRPNLTFSTLTVSNMSPEDSSIYLCSVEPRQGANSNYGYTFGSGTRLTVV.

This chain links TRBV5-1 with TRBJ2-5; a weak D match, TRBD2 (6 bases). The length of the CDR3 is 15 residues. V dropped 1 base and J dropped 3 bases, with 13 bases sitting between them. Germline V lookup: CDR1 SGHRS, CDR2 YFSETQ. This CDR3 is CASSLYRRGEETQYF. The CDR3 DNA follows: TGCGCCAGCAGCTTGTACCGGCGGGGTGAAGAGACCCAGTACTTC.